These T cell receptor beta chains were read from a single sample in a study of blood T cell repertoires in COVID-19. The data were produced by immunoSEQ multiplex PCR, yet TCRdb's version contains in-frame clones alone and is incomplete. The sample carries 150,000 to 200,000 clones, approximately 88% recorded once. The specimen sequenced was peripheral blood. These receptors all come from a woman aged 35 to 49 with COVID-19, enrolled during active disease. Each CDR3 is given without its conserved first and last residue. Expanded clones are given a class, and other clones once, few, many or no size at all.

ASSQAASLGRTEAF TRBJ1-1 NA TRBV4-1
ASSQGRANEAF TRBJ1-1 NA TRBV3-1/TRBV3-2
ASSPGREGAF TRBJ1-1 NA TRBV18
ASGLTLAGVVKNIQY TRBJ2-4 NA TRBV12-5
ASSPGLEGNNQPQH TRBJ1-5 NA TRBV18
ASIPGGRTGTRNSPLH TRBJ1-6 NA TRBV27
STGTSAGGNTQY TRBJ2-3 NA TRBV29-1
SASGPGKPF TRBJ1-1 NA TRBV20-1
ASSLFVTGQVIGEQY TRBJ2-7 NA TRBV5-1
ASSPVKQGTSPLH TRBJ1-6 few TRBV18
ASSRQGASGYT TRBJ1-2 NA TRBV28
ASSLRAGGGINEKLF TRBJ1-4 NA TRBV5-1
ASSHFPNTIY TRBJ1-3 NA TRBV7-9
ASSLDGFGGGEADTQY TRBJ2-3 few TRBV11-2
ASSSFRGQLNTEAF TRBJ1-1 NA TRBV5-8
ASSSGRGNEQF TRBJ2-1 NA TRBV28
SIQESPSYEQY TRBJ2-7 NA TRBV29-1
ASSLSDHYGYT TRBJ1-2 NA TRBV12-3/TRBV12-4
AISGPSGLSYEQY TRBJ2-7 few TRBV10-3
ASILASTEAF TRBJ1-1 NA TRBV2
ASSSQGTYGYT TRBJ1-2 few TRBV6-6
ASSPGQGGNQPQH TRBJ1-5 NA TRBV3-1/TRBV3-2
ASSLEAAGENLPYEQY TRBJ2-7 NA TRBV5-8
ASSFDRGVDEQY TRBJ2-7 NA TRBV2
ASSPRQGRYT TRBJ1-2 NA TRBV6-5
ASSDRLSGNTIY TRBJ1-3 NA TRBV6-1
ASSVGQLKLYGYT TRBJ1-2 NA TRBV28
ASSLGLAGPSSYEQY TRBJ2-7 NA TRBV5-1
ASSPGDPRYGYT TRBJ1-2 NA TRBV7-9
ASSPGQGEETQY TRBJ2-5 once TRBV19
ASSLGEAKGQNEQY TRBJ2-7 NA TRBV7-8
ASSRSGGYT TRBJ1-2 NA TRBV11-2
ASSIGGFVYGYT TRBJ1-2 NA TRBV19
ASSPDRTAEKLF TRBJ1-4 many TRBV19
ASSLVGGRSYNEQF TRBJ2-1 NA TRBV5-1
ASSTGQLSGNTIY TRBJ1-3 NA TRBV5-1
ASSRGGAGGNEKLF TRBJ1-4 NA TRBV7-9
ASSGRTSGADTQY TRBJ2-3 NA TRBV6-4
ASILQGTNTEAF TRBJ1-1 NA TRBV2
ASSDKDRVQTQY TRBJ2-5 once TRBV6-1
ASSLAPRGADEAF TRBJ1-1 NA TRBV28
ASSEPGLAGSEQF TRBJ2-1 NA TRBV10-1
SVWSAGGPDTQY TRBJ2-3 NA TRBV29-1
ASSSGLAGTNTGELF TRBJ2-2 NA TRBV11-2
ASSLGRTVNTEAF TRBJ1-1 NA TRBV7-9
ASSSGLADTDTQY TRBJ2-3 NA TRBV19
ASSPETTSRVSY TRBJ2-4 NA TRBV18
ASSEVSGYEKLF TRBJ1-4 once TRBV6-1
AWSVKGGNTGELF TRBJ2-2 once TRBV30
ASGSTGFSGNTIY TRBJ1-3 NA TRBV9
AISAVGGTEAF TRBJ1-1 few TRBV10-3